Reported below is one T cell receptor (beta chain). CDR3 length equals 13 residues. The germline CDR1 and CDR2 sequences are MGHDK and SYGVNS. V gave up 6 bases and J gave up 8 bases; unmatched junction bases: 1. These data belong to a study of blood T cell repertoires in COVID-19. Produced via immunoSEQ multiplex PCR; TCRdb's table is partial and in-frame only. The table lists 70,000 or so clones, 82% of them singletons. The sequencing sample was made of peripheral blood. J is TRBJ1-6 and V is TRBV25-1; 10 positions match TRBD1. The sequence was collected from a human donor in a cohort sampled during active COVID-19. For the CDR3, the DNA is TGTGCCAGCAGAGGACAGGGGGATTCACCCCTCCACTTT. This codes for CASRGQGDSPLHF. The full variable domain, in which reference TRBV25-1 and TRBJ1-6 provide the parts outside the CDR3, is EADIYQTPRYLVIGTGKKITLECSQTMGHDKMYWYQQDPGMELHLIHYSYGVNSTEKGDLSSESTVSRIRTEHFPLTLESARPSHTSQYLCASRGQGDSPLHFGNGTRLTVT.